This TCR beta chain stems from a study of shared clonotypes between healthy human individuals. The overall study: Sampling drew on donors who were a couple of women and a few men aged 18 to 49.

Naive CD8 populations comprised CD45RO-negative cells positively selected for CCR7, excluding terminally differentiated effector memory CD45RA+ cells. TCRdb's copy holds only in-frame clones and misses some; the assay was immunoSEQ multiplex PCR. The data hold fewer than 1 million clones, with roughly 96% observed a single time. After removal of 5 bases from V and 5 bases from J, the junction contained 9 bases not matched to a gene. Looked up from germline, CDR1 is SGHVS and CDR2 is FNYEAQ. This CDR3 has 15 amino acids. Study-level findings and limits: Compared with memory subsets, naive subsets generally had larger estimated richness.

Concerning this clone itself: Its antigen is unidentified.

The origin of this receptor is a young man in good health. Sequences were obtained from naive CD8+ T cells sorted from blood. The gene calls are TRBV7-6 and TRBJ1-1, with TRBD1 matching 9 bases. The CDR3 DNA sequence: TGTGCCAGCAGCGACCGGACAGGGGTTAGTACTGAAGCTTTCTTT. This translates into CASSDRTGVSTEAFF.